Each of the 26 T cell receptor beta chains below was sequenced from the same sample in a study of blood T cell repertoires in COVID-19. This table comes from immunoSEQ multiplex PCR, and its TCRdb copy is limited to in-frame clones, with some not included. This sample yields roughly 91,000 clones, of which about four fifths are seen a single time; around 2% belongs to the top ten. Sequenced: peripheral blood. The receptor set was obtained from a man aged 65 to 79 with active or convalescent COVID-19.

This clone was seen only once. The V call is TRBV2, the J call TRBJ1-5; TRBD1 matches 11 bases. There are 16 residues in the CDR3. Germline V CDR1 and CDR2: SNHLY, FYNNEI. J lost 2 bases, V lost 5 bases, and 5 bases had no gene match. The CDR3 sequence is CASSPGTGGGNQPQHF. The CDR3 region has the DNA TGTGCCAGCAGTCCCGGGACAGGGGGAGGCAATCAGCCCCAGCATTTT.

In its sample, this clone was seen a few times. This chain connects TRBV7-2 to TRBJ2-5, with D perhaps TRBD2 (6 bases). V shed 2 bases and J shed 4 bases, with 11 bases lying between them. Germline V lookup: CDR1 SGHTA, CDR2 FQGNSA. The CDR3 length is 14 residues. In DNA form, the CDR3 reads TGTGCCAGCAGCTTATTCGTGGGACTAGAGACCCAGTACTTC. As protein: CASSLFVGLETQYF.

The genes are TRBV5-4 and TRBJ2-3; 12 bases are a match to TRBD2. The V gene end was trimmed by 3 bases and the J gene end by 1 base; junction bases not matched to a gene: 3. Germline loops: CDR1 SGHNT, CDR2 YYREEE (reference sequence). The CDR3 length is 16 residues. The DNA for the CDR3 is TGTGCCAGCAGCTCCCGACTAGCGGGGGGCACAGATACGCAGTATTTT. Amino acids: CASSSRLAGGTDTQYF.

The rearrangement links TRBV28 to TRBJ2-7, with 13 bases fitting TRBD2. This CDR3 spans 15 amino acids. Per germline, CDR1 MDHEN and CDR2 SYDVKM. V was clipped by 6 bases and J by 1 base; unmatched bases: 3. The CDR3 DNA sequence: TGTGCCAGCAGGCCGACTAGCGGGGGGTCCTACGAGCAGTACTTC. Translating it yields CASRPTSGGSYEQYF.

This chain links TRBV10-3 with TRBJ1-5; D may be TRBD1 (6 bases). The CDR3 is 13 residues long. Trimming left V 11 bases short and J 7 bases short, with 18 bases between. Germline V gene sequence: CDR1 ENHRY, CDR2 SYGVKD. Here the CDR3 reads CAGPRGIWQPQHF. CDR3 sequence (DNA): TGTGCCGGGCCGAGGGGGATCTGGCAGCCCCAGCATTTT.

CDR3 residues: CAWSDRLNSGNTIYF. The CDR3 bases are TGTGCCTGGAGTGATCGCCTAAACTCTGGAAACACCATATATTTT. The chain carries TRBV30 and TRBJ1-3, with D unclear. The germline V and J ends were trimmed by 1 base and 0 bases, with 10 bases remaining between them. This CDR3 comprises 15 residues. Germline loops: CDR1 GTSNPN, CDR2 SVGIG (reference sequence).

The rearrangement joins TRBV7-8 to TRBJ1-6; D is ambiguous. Germline values: CDR1 SGHVS, CDR2 FQNEAQ. Deletions cut 3 bases from V and 14 bases from J, with 11 bases between. The CDR3 has 12 residues. CDR3 DNA sequence: TGTGCCAGCAGCTTCCCAGGAACCACCCTCCACTTT. Protein sequence: CASSFPGTTLHF.

The chain combines TRBV5-1 with TRBJ2-7, with TRBD1 matching over 8 bases. The ends lost 3 bases at V and 11 bases at J; junction bases unmatched: 7. The CDR3 length is 12 residues. Germline CDR1 and CDR2: SGHRS and YFSETQ. This CDR3 is CASSSPLTGEYF. In DNA, the CDR3 is TGCGCCAGCAGCTCACCCTTGACAGGGGAGTACTTC.

The V call is TRBV30, the J call TRBJ1-6; D ambiguous. Germline V gene data show CDR1 as GTSNPN and CDR2 as SVGIG (reference sequence). Trimming took 4 bases from V and 10 from J, leaving 20 bases between them. The CDR3 contains 15 residues. The CDR3 sequence: CAWTRISGGSSPLHF. CDR3 coding DNA: TGTGCCTGGACCAGAATCAGCGGCGGATCATCACCCCTCCACTTT.

The chain couples TRBV28 to TRBJ1-2; possibly TRBD1 for D (5 bases). The V and J ends lost 6 bases and 8 bases respectively, with 16 bases between them. Per germline, CDR1 MDHEN and CDR2 SYDVKM. The CDR3 covers 13 residues. The CDR3 loop is CASSGHGGYGYTF. CDR3 coding DNA: TGTGCCAGCAGCGGACACGGGGGGTACGGCTACACCTTC.

The V call is TRBV7-9, the J call TRBJ1-4; D uncertain. CDR3 size: 15 residues. V was clipped by 5 bases and J by 4 bases, with 14 bases between them. Looked up from germline, CDR1 is SEHNR and CDR2 is FQNEAQ (reference sequence). The CDR3 sequence is CASSPGVSINEKLFF. The CDR3 DNA is TGTGCCAGCAGCCCCGGAGTATCTATTAATGAAAAACTGTTTTTT. The whole variable domain, remainder taken from reference TRBV7-9 and TRBJ1-4, is DTGVSQNPRHKITKRGQNVTFRCDPISEHNRLYWYRQTLGQGPEFLTYFQNEAQLEKSRLLSDRFSAERPKGSFSTLEIQRTEQGDSAMYLCASSPGVSINEKLFFGSGTQLSVL.

The chain is built from TRBV3-1 (or the pseudogene TRBV3-2) and TRBJ1-5, with a weak D call TRBD1 (5 bases). V was clipped by 1 base and J by 11 bases, with 6 bases between them. The CDR3 is 11 amino acids. The V gene's germline CDR1 is LGHDT and CDR2 YNNKEL (reference sequence). CDR3 residues: CASSQGGAQHF. DNA of the CDR3: TGTGCCAGCAGCCAAGGGGGGGCCCAGCATTTT.

Only a few counts were recorded for this clone. The sample contains more than one DNA sequence encoding this CDR3. This sequence joins TRBV18 and TRBJ2-7, with D perhaps TRBD2 (6 bases). V was shortened by 3 bases and J by 4 bases, with 7 bases between the two germline ends. The CDR3 extends over 12 amino acids. Germline CDR1 and CDR2: KGHSH and LQKENI. CDR3 residues: CASSPGGYEQYF. The CDR3, as DNA: TGTGCCAGCTCACCTGGGGGGTACGAGCAGTACTTC.

The chain links TRBV5-1 to TRBJ1-1; D uncertain. The CDR3 spans 13 residues. From germline, CDR1 is SGHRS and CDR2 YFSETQ. Trimming removed 0 bases at V and 3 bases at J, with 6 bases between. This CDR3 is CASSLAGYTEAFF. The CDR3 region has the DNA TGCGCCAGCAGCTTGGCAGGATACACTGAAGCTTTCTTT.

J is TRBJ1-1 and V is TRBV2, with 7 bases fitting TRBD1. This CDR3 has 12 amino acids. Per the germline V gene, CDR1 is SNHLY and CDR2 is FYNNEI. The junction had 4 bases not matched to a gene; V was cut back by 4 bases and J by 8 bases. CDR3 sequence (DNA): TGTGCCAGCAGTGGGGACAGCGGAGAAGCTTTCTTT. Protein sequence: CASSGDSGEAFF.

The table lists this clone with a few counts. The rearrangement uses TRBV7-9 and TRBJ1-1; TRBD1 aligns across 8 bases. With 4 bases clipped from V and 11 bases from J, the junction kept 6 bases outside the gene matches. The CDR3 spans 12 residues. Germline CDR1 is SEHNR and CDR2 is FQNEAQ (reference sequence). This CDR3 reads CASSSQGARAFF. CDR3 DNA sequence: TGTGCCAGCAGCTCCCAGGGGGCGAGGGCTTTCTTT. The whole variable domain, remainder taken from reference TRBV7-9 and TRBJ1-1, is DTGVSQNPRHKITKRGQNVTFRCDPISEHNRLYWYRQTLGQGPEFLTYFQNEAQLEKSRLLSDRFSAERPKGSFSTLEIQRTEQGDSAMYLCASSSQGARAFFGQGTRLTVV.

This clone was counted only a few times. The chain carries TRBV30 and TRBJ2-7; D uncertain. Trimming left V 3 bases short and J 3 bases short, with 9 bases between. This CDR3 spans 12 amino acids. Germline V gene sequence: CDR1 GTSNPN, CDR2 SVGIG (reference sequence). The CDR3 nucleotides read TGTGCCTGGAGGGCAGGTAACTACGAGCAGTACTTC. Protein sequence: CAWRAGNYEQYF.

For the CDR3, the DNA is TGTGCCTCCACCGGGGAGGGCTATAATTCACCCCTCCACTTT. The encoded protein is CASTGEGYNSPLHF. V usage is TRBV30 and J usage is TRBJ1-6; no clear D gene. Trimming pared 7 bases from V and 3 bases from J, leaving 13 bases between. The CDR3 covers 14 residues. In germline, CDR1 is GTSNPN, CDR2 SVGIG (reference sequence).

The chain recombines TRBV3-1 (or the pseudogene TRBV3-2) with TRBJ2-2, with D maybe TRBD1 (6 bases). The germline V and J ends were trimmed by 3 bases and 5 bases, with 10 bases remaining between them. The CDR3 loop spans 14 amino acids. Germline loops: CDR1 LGHDT, CDR2 YNNKEL (reference sequence). The CDR3 nucleotides read TGTGCCAGCAGCCAGCTCACAGGGACCGGGGAGCTGTTTTTT. This codes for CASSQLTGTGELFF.

The chain uses TRBV30 and TRBJ2-3; 11 bases fit TRBD2. Germline lookup yields CDR1 GTSNPN and CDR2 SVGIG (reference sequence). The CDR3 totals 15 residues. The J segment lost 1 base and the V segment lost 2 bases, leaving 2 bases of the junction unmatched. The CDR3 protein is CAWSLSGGGTDTQYF. CDR3 nucleotide sequence: TGTGCCTGGAGTCTTAGCGGGGGGGGCACAGATACGCAGTATTTT.

This clone occurred a few times. The junction departs from the called germline gene at one end, perhaps through a read error. This rearrangement joins TRBV7-9 to TRBJ2-2; 8 nucleotides agree with TRBD2. The germline gives CDR1 SEHNR, CDR2 FQNEAQ (reference sequence). This CDR3 contains 14 residues. In DNA form, the CDR3 reads TGTGCCAGCAGCTTAGCAGGCGGGGGGCCCGTGACTAACTTT. Translating it yields CASSLAGGGPVTNF.

This chain uses TRBV5-1 with TRBJ1-5; maybe TRBD1 (6 bases). Germline V gene data show CDR1 as SGHRS and CDR2 as YFSETQ. The CDR3 has 15 residues. Deletions cut 0 bases from V and 4 bases from J, with 11 bases between. CDR3 protein: CASSLESGVNQPQHF. Here the CDR3 DNA reads TGCGCCAGCAGCTTGGAGTCAGGGGTAAATCAGCCCCAGCATTTT.

The chain has TRBV5-1 and TRBJ2-5, with 9 bases matching TRBD2. The V gene end was trimmed by 0 bases and the J gene end by 4 bases; junction bases not matched to a gene: 1. From germline, CDR1 is SGHRS and CDR2 YFSETQ. CDR3 length: 14 amino acids. Here the CDR3 DNA reads TGCGCCAGCAGCTTGGCTAGCGGGGTAGAGACCCAGTACTTC. As protein: CASSLASGVETQYF.

The V and J genes are TRBV11-1 and TRBJ2-7, with D maybe TRBD2 (6 bases). The V gene's germline CDR1 is SGHAT and CDR2 FQDESV (reference sequence). Trimming removed 2 bases from V and 6 bases from J, with 14 bases in between. The CDR3 totals 14 residues. The CDR3 loop reads CASSLYSLGGEQYF. Written as DNA, the CDR3 is TGTGCCAGCAGCTTATACAGCCTGGGGGGCGAGCAGTACTTC.

The genes are TRBV18 and TRBJ1-1; 9 bases match TRBD1. In germline, CDR1 is KGHSH, CDR2 LQKENI. Germline trimming cut 3 bases from V and 5 bases from J; bases unmatched to any gene: 7. This CDR3 comprises 15 residues. The CDR3 DNA sequence: TGTGCCAGCTCACCGGCGGGACAGGGATCGACTGAAGCTTTCTTT. It codes for CASSPAGQGSTEAFF.

V and J are TRBV7-2 and TRBJ2-3; no definite D call. The germline V gene has CDR1 SGHTA and CDR2 FQGNSA. Trimming cost V 5 bases and J 2 bases, with 14 bases left between them. The length of the CDR3 is 15 residues. The CDR3 DNA sequence: TGTGCCAGCAGCCCACGAACAACTACCACAGATACGCAGTATTTT. This gives the protein CASSPRTTTTDTQYF. The full variable domain, in which reference TRBV7-2 and TRBJ2-3 provide the parts outside the CDR3, is GAGVSQSPSNKVTEKGKDVELRCDPISGHTALYWYRQSLGQGLEFLIYFQGNSAPDKSGLPSDRFSAERTGGSVSTLTIQRTQQEDSAVYLCASSPRTTTTDTQYFGPGTRLTVL.